One and the same sample provided the 4 T cell receptor beta chains below, sequenced in a study of cytomegalovirus exposure and HLA in healthy donors. Primers for the PCR totalled 60 Vbeta and 13 Jbeta. Here immunoSEQ multiplex PCR was the method, and the copy in TCRdb shows in-frame clones only, minus some. This sample has about 98,000 clones, with over 60% found just once. Sequenced: PBMCs. The receptors were sampled from a male donor in good health and CMV-seropositive.

The gene calls are TRBV7-2 and TRBJ2-3; D ambiguous. Trimming left V 1 base short and J 2 bases short, with 13 bases between. The V gene's germline CDR1 is SGHTA and CDR2 FQGNSA. CDR3 length: 16 residues. CDR3 in amino acids: CASSLGVTRATDTQYF. For the CDR3, the DNA is TGTGCCAGCAGCTTAGGGGTGACAAGAGCCACAGATACGCAGTATTTT.

This chain joins TRBV28 and TRBJ2-7; D remains ambiguous. This CDR3 is 13 amino acids long. Germline V lookup: CDR1 MDHEN, CDR2 SYDVKM. Between the trimmed V and J ends, which lost 3 bases and 0 bases, there was a span of 6 bases. The CDR3 DNA follows: TGTGCCAGCAGTTTCGACAACTCCTACGAGCAGTACTTC. It encodes CASSFDNSYEQYF.

The V call is TRBV19, the J call TRBJ2-1; TRBD2 matches at 8 bases. Losses at the gene ends were 7 bases for V and 1 base for J; bases not matched to a gene: 9. CDR3 size: 16 residues. Germline V gives CDR1 LNHDA, CDR2 SQIVND (reference sequence). The CDR3 bases are TGTGCCAGTACTCGGGGGGGTAGCCCGTCCTACAATGAGCAGTTCTTC. It translates to CASTRGGSPSYNEQFF.

The chain uses TRBV19 and TRBJ2-3, with D tentatively TRBD2 (5 bases). This CDR3 is built from 15 residues. V was cut by 10 bases and J by 0 bases, with 17 bases left in between. Germline CDR1 LNHDA, CDR2 SQIVND (reference sequence). The CDR3, as DNA: TGTGCCACCCGATCCCGCGGGCTTAGCACAGATACGCAGTATTTT. This gives the protein CATRSRGLSTDTQYF.